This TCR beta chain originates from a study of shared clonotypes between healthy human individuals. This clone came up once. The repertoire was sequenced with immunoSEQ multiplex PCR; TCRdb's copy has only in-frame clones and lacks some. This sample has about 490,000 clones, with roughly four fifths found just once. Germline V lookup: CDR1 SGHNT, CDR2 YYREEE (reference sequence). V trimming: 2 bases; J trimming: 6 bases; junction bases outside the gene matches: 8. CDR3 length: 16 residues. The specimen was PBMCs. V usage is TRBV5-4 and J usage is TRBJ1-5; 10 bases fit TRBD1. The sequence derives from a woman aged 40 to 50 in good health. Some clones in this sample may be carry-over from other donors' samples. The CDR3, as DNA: TGTGCCAGCAGCTTCGGGACAGGGGAGAGGGCTCAGCCCCAGCATTTT. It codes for CASSFGTGERAQPQHF.